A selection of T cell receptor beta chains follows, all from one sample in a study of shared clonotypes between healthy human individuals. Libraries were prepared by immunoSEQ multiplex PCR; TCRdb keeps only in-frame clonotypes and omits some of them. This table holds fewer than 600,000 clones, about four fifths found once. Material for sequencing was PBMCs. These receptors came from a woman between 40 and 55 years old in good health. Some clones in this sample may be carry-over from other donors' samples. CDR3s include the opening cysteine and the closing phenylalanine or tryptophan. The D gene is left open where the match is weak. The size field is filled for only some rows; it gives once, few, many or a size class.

cdr3_nt: TGCAGCGTCGTAGTTTGGGGGCATGAGCAGTTCTTC; cdr3_aa: CSVVVWGHEQFF; v_call: TRBV29-1; clone_size: .; d_call: .; j_call: TRBJ2-1
cdr3_nt: TGTGCCAGCAGCTTGGGGCCTGAGGAAAAACTGTTTTTT; cdr3_aa: CASSLGPEEKLFF; v_call: TRBV5-5; clone_size: .; d_call: .; j_call: TRBJ1-4
cdr3_nt: TGTGCCAGCAGCCCACCGGGACAGGGATTCTTCGACACCGGGGAGCTGTTTTTT; cdr3_aa: CASSPPGQGFFDTGELFF; v_call: TRBV7-6; clone_size: once; d_call: TRBD1; j_call: TRBJ2-2
cdr3_nt: TGTGCCAGCAGAACCCAAAGCGACGGGTGGGAGACCCAGTACTTC; cdr3_aa: CASRTQSDGWETQYF; v_call: TRBV28; clone_size: .; d_call: .; j_call: TRBJ2-5
cdr3_nt: TGTGCCAGCTCACCACCCGGGGAGCTGTTTTTT; cdr3_aa: CASSPPGELFF; v_call: TRBV18; clone_size: few; d_call: .; j_call: TRBJ2-2
cdr3_nt: TGTGCCATCAGTGAGGCTAGCGGGGCCACCGGGGAGCTGTTTTTT; cdr3_aa: CAISEASGATGELFF; v_call: TRBV10-3; clone_size: .; d_call: TRBD2; j_call: TRBJ2-2
cdr3_nt: TGTGCCAGCAGTTACAACGACGTATACAATGAGCAGTTCTTC; cdr3_aa: CASSYNDVYNEQFF; v_call: TRBV6-5; clone_size: .; d_call: .; j_call: TRBJ2-1
cdr3_nt: TGTGCCAGCAGCGCGAGAAAGGAGGGCCCCTATGGCTACACCTTC; cdr3_aa: CASSARKEGPYGYTF; v_call: TRBV6-5; clone_size: .; d_call: .; j_call: TRBJ1-2
cdr3_nt: TGTGCCACCCTACCGGGTGACACGAGCTCCTACAATGAGCAGTTCTTC; cdr3_aa: CATLPGDTSSYNEQFF; v_call: TRBV19; clone_size: many; d_call: .; j_call: TRBJ2-1
cdr3_nt: TGCGCCAGCAGCTTGTTCACTCCTAAAGAGACCCAGTACTTC; cdr3_aa: CASSLFTPKETQYF; v_call: TRBV5-1; clone_size: .; d_call: .; j_call: TRBJ2-5
cdr3_nt: TGTGCCAGCAGTTTAGGCGGAGCCGGTGAGCAGTTCTTC; cdr3_aa: CASSLGGAGEQFF; v_call: TRBV27; clone_size: .; d_call: .; j_call: TRBJ2-1
cdr3_nt: TGTGCCAGCAGCTTGGGAGGGCCCACTAACTATGGCTACACCTTC; cdr3_aa: CASSLGGPTNYGYTF; v_call: TRBV7-3; clone_size: .; d_call: .; j_call: TRBJ1-2
cdr3_nt: TGTGCCAGCAGCGGGCGTACGGCCACCTACAATGAGCAGTTCTTC; cdr3_aa: CASSGRTATYNEQFF; v_call: TRBV9; clone_size: once; d_call: .; j_call: TRBJ2-1
cdr3_nt: TGTGCCAGCAGGGGGATTTACTACGAGCAGTACTTC; cdr3_aa: CASRGIYYEQYF; v_call: TRBV28; clone_size: .; d_call: .; j_call: TRBJ2-7
cdr3_nt: TGTGCCAGCAGTTCCCCCGGACTAGCGGGCACAGATACGCAGTATTTT; cdr3_aa: CASSSPGLAGTDTQYF; v_call: TRBV28; clone_size: .; d_call: TRBD2; j_call: TRBJ2-3
cdr3_nt: TGTGCCAGCAATCGTGCAGCCAGGGTCGACGGCTACACCTTC; cdr3_aa: CASNRAARVDGYTF; v_call: TRBV2; clone_size: .; d_call: .; j_call: TRBJ1-2
cdr3_nt: TGTGCCAGCAGCACAGGGGACGCCGGGGAGCTGTTTTTT; cdr3_aa: CASSTGDAGELFF; v_call: TRBV6-1; clone_size: .; d_call: TRBD1; j_call: TRBJ2-2
cdr3_nt: TGTGCCAGCACCTTTCTCACTGGGGCCAACGTCCTGACTTTC; cdr3_aa: CASTFLTGANVLTF; v_call: TRBV6-1; clone_size: .; d_call: .; j_call: TRBJ2-6
cdr3_nt: TGTGCCAGCAGCCCCTCCGGAGGGGCTGGGGCCAACGTCCTGACTTTC; cdr3_aa: CASSPSGGAGANVLTF; v_call: TRBV4-2; clone_size: .; d_call: .; j_call: TRBJ2-6
cdr3_nt: TGTGCCAGCAGCTTGGCGGGGACAGGGGTCACTGAAGCTTTCTTT; cdr3_aa: CASSLAGTGVTEAFF; v_call: TRBV5-4; clone_size: few; d_call: TRBD1; j_call: TRBJ1-1
cdr3_nt: TGTGCCAGCAGTCCGCCCTCAGGGTACCGCACTGAAGCTTTCTTT; cdr3_aa: CASSPPSGYRTEAFF; v_call: TRBV27; clone_size: .; d_call: .; j_call: TRBJ1-1
cdr3_nt: TGTGCCAGCGGGCCCGACATTAACTATGGCTACACCTTC; cdr3_aa: CASGPDINYGYTF; v_call: TRBV28; clone_size: .; d_call: .; j_call: TRBJ1-2
cdr3_nt: TGTGCCAGCAGTTTATTCCGGGAGCAGTACTTC; cdr3_aa: CASSLFREQYF; v_call: TRBV28; clone_size: .; d_call: .; j_call: TRBJ2-7
cdr3_nt: TGCGCCAGCAGTGAGGGGAGTAGCGGGACAAGGGAGCAGTACTTC; cdr3_aa: CASSEGSSGTREQYF; v_call: TRBV10-2; clone_size: once; d_call: TRBD2; j_call: TRBJ2-7
cdr3_nt: TGTGCCAGCAGCTTAGGTTCACAGGGACTTCGCTCTGGAAACACCATATATTTT; cdr3_aa: CASSLGSQGLRSGNTIYF; v_call: TRBV7-8; clone_size: few; d_call: .; j_call: TRBJ1-3
cdr3_nt: TGTGCCAGCAGCCTCCTGAGCTCTGGAAACACCATATATTTT; cdr3_aa: CASSLLSSGNTIYF; v_call: TRBV7-9; clone_size: .; d_call: .; j_call: TRBJ1-3
cdr3_nt: TGTGCCAGTAGTAACACTAGACAGGGGGTGAACACCGGGGAGCTGTTTTTT; cdr3_aa: CASSNTRQGVNTGELFF; v_call: TRBV19; clone_size: .; d_call: TRBD1; j_call: TRBJ2-2
cdr3_nt: TGTGCCACCAGCAGAGATTACTCCCAAACCGGCTACGAGCAGTACTTC; cdr3_aa: CATSRDYSQTGYEQYF; v_call: TRBV15; clone_size: .; d_call: .; j_call: TRBJ2-7
cdr3_nt: TGTGCCAGCAGCTTGGGGAGCGACAAAGCCAAAAACATTCAGTACTTC; cdr3_aa: CASSLGSDKAKNIQYF; v_call: TRBV5-4; clone_size: .; d_call: .; j_call: TRBJ2-4
cdr3_nt: TGTGCCAGCAGTTTATCGGGGACAGGAGTCTTTTACGAGCAGTACTTC; cdr3_aa: CASSLSGTGVFYEQYF; v_call: TRBV27; clone_size: .; d_call: TRBD1; j_call: TRBJ2-7
cdr3_nt: TGTGCCAGCAGCTTAACGACTAGCGGGAGGACCAGCCCCTACGAGCAGTACTTC; cdr3_aa: CASSLTTSGRTSPYEQYF; v_call: TRBV7-3; clone_size: .; d_call: TRBD2; j_call: TRBJ2-7
cdr3_nt: TGTGCCAGCAGCCCGGGACTAGCGGGAAGCAATGAGCAGTTCTTC; cdr3_aa: CASSPGLAGSNEQFF; v_call: TRBV5-8; clone_size: once; d_call: TRBD2; j_call: TRBJ2-1
cdr3_nt: TGTGCCAGCAGCGGGCTTTCGGGACTAGTGGGCAATGAGCAGTTCTTC; cdr3_aa: CASSGLSGLVGNEQFF; v_call: TRBV9; clone_size: .; d_call: TRBD2; j_call: TRBJ2-1
cdr3_nt: TGTGCCAGCAGCTCATCCCTAGCGGGACAAGACAATGAGCAGTTCTTC; cdr3_aa: CASSSSLAGQDNEQFF; v_call: TRBV11-2; clone_size: .; d_call: TRBD2; j_call: TRBJ2-1
cdr3_nt: TGTGCCAGCAGCTTCGCGGGCGGCACAAACGAGCAGTACTTC; cdr3_aa: CASSFAGGTNEQYF; v_call: TRBV11-2; clone_size: .; d_call: .; j_call: TRBJ2-7
cdr3_nt: TGCGCCAGCAGCTTGGAGACAGACCGAGCAAGGAACACTGAAGCTTTCTTT; cdr3_aa: CASSLETDRARNTEAFF; v_call: TRBV5-1; clone_size: .; d_call: .; j_call: TRBJ1-1
cdr3_nt: TGTGCCAGCAGCTTGTTCAGGGGACCCAAGCAGTACTTC; cdr3_aa: CASSLFRGPKQYF; v_call: TRBV5-6; clone_size: once; d_call: .; j_call: TRBJ2-7
cdr3_nt: TGCAGCGTGGGCAGGAGCACCGGGGAGCTGTTTTTT; cdr3_aa: CSVGRSTGELFF; v_call: TRBV29-1; clone_size: .; d_call: .; j_call: TRBJ2-2
cdr3_nt: TGTGCCTGGAGTCGGGGGGGCGATGGCTACACCTTC; cdr3_aa: CAWSRGGDGYTF; v_call: TRBV30; clone_size: .; d_call: .; j_call: TRBJ1-2
cdr3_nt: TGTGCCAGCAGACCACCGGCGCTAGTCGGGGCCCAGTACTTC; cdr3_aa: CASRPPALVGAQYF; v_call: TRBV2; clone_size: .; d_call: .; j_call: TRBJ2-5
cdr3_nt: TGTGCCAGCTCACTATCTGGGGGGTGGAGTGAGCAGTTCTTC; cdr3_aa: CASSLSGGWSEQFF; v_call: TRBV18; clone_size: .; d_call: .; j_call: TRBJ2-1
cdr3_nt: TGTGCCAGCAGCCCTCACGACAGAGAAACTCAGTACTTC; cdr3_aa: CASSPHDRETQYF; v_call: TRBV6-5; clone_size: .; d_call: .; j_call: TRBJ2-4
cdr3_nt: TGTGCCAGCAGCTTTGACAGCCACAATGAGCAGTTCTTC; cdr3_aa: CASSFDSHNEQFF; v_call: TRBV7-3; clone_size: .; d_call: .; j_call: TRBJ2-1
cdr3_nt: TGTGCCAGCTCACCAAGTGGCAGGGGCCACTATGGCTACACCTTC; cdr3_aa: CASSPSGRGHYGYTF; v_call: TRBV18; clone_size: .; d_call: .; j_call: TRBJ1-2
cdr3_nt: TGTGCCAGCAACATGGGACAGGGGGAAGAGACCCAGTACTTC; cdr3_aa: CASNMGQGEETQYF; v_call: TRBV7-8; clone_size: .; d_call: TRBD1; j_call: TRBJ2-5